Each of the 26 T cell receptor beta chains below was sequenced from the same sample in a study of early T cells in non-severe SARS-CoV-2 infection. TCRdb processed the 5' RACE reads anew with MiXCR; each CDR3 protein has one entry. The repertoire has 60,000 to 70,000 distinct CDR3 sequences, approximately 9.2% of them found once; the top ten carry roughly 3.2%. The material sequenced was whole blood. Receptors were obtained from an adult who was a healthcare worker with PCR-confirmed SARS-CoV-2 infection or an uninfected control (not recorded which).

The CDR3 loop reads CSVGGGQGGDEQFF. In DNA form, the CDR3 reads TGCAGCGTTGGGGGGGGACAGGGAGGCGATGAGCAGTTCTTC. The chain recombines TRBV29-1 with TRBJ2-1; 9 bases agree with TRBD1. CDR3 length: 14 amino acids. J was trimmed by 8 bases and V by 4 bases; bases with no gene match: 9. Germline loops: CDR1 SQVTM, CDR2 ANQGSEA.

The V gene is TRBV11-2, the J gene TRBJ1-2, with 7 bases fitting TRBD1. After removal of 5 bases from V and 7 bases from J, the junction contained 7 bases not matched to a gene. CDR3 length: 13 amino acids. Germline loops: CDR1 SGHAT, CDR2 FQNNGV. The CDR3 region has the DNA TGTGCCAGCAGCAACCCAGGGGGTCCTGGCTACACCTTC. Protein: CASSNPGGPGYTF.

This clonotype was found many times. The chain couples TRBV5-1 to TRBJ2-1, with D possibly matching TRBD1 (6 bases). The CDR3 length is 15 residues. Deletions cut 4 bases from V and 3 bases from J, with 14 bases between. The germline CDR1 and CDR2 sequences are SGHRS and YFSETQ. DNA of the CDR3: TGCGCCAGCAGCACGGCACAGGGAAACTACAATGAGCAGTTCTTC. It translates to CASSTAQGNYNEQFF.

This chain links TRBV7-9 with TRBJ1-6; D perhaps matches TRBD1 (5 bases). The germline V gene encodes CDR1 SEHNR and CDR2 FQNEAQ (reference sequence). V was pared by 5 bases and J by 9 bases, with 17 bases between. The CDR3 runs 15 residues. CDR3 in DNA: TGTGCCAGCAGCCCTACCCAAGGGGTGCGTTCACCCCTCCACTTT. Its protein is CASSPTQGVRSPLHF.

This clonotype was detected a few times. The rearrangement links TRBV7-2 to TRBJ2-7; 13 bases match TRBD2. CDR1 and CDR2 from the germline V gene are SGHTA and FQGNSA. This CDR3 has 16 amino acids. The J segment lost 2 bases and the V segment lost 3 bases, leaving 4 bases of the junction unmatched. DNA of the CDR3: TGTGCCAGCAGCTTCGGGACTAGCGGGGAACCCTACGAGCAGTACTTC. Translating it yields CASSFGTSGEPYEQYF. The full variable domain, rest sourced from reference TRBV7-2 and TRBJ2-7, is GAGVSQSPSNKVTEKGKDVELRCDPISGHTALYWYRQSLGQGLEFLIYFQGNSAPDKSGLPSDRFSAERTGGSVSTLTIQRTQQEDSAVYLCASSFGTSGEPYEQYFGPGTRLTVT.

The table lists this clonotype with many counts. The chain links TRBV2 to TRBJ2-7, with a tentative D call TRBD2 (5 bases). CDR1 and CDR2 from the germline V gene are SNHLY and FYNNEI. Trimming left V 7 bases short and J 6 bases short, with 19 bases between. This CDR3 has 14 amino acids. CDR3 bases: TGTGCCAGCAACATGGACCGCGGGTCTGGCGAGCAGTACTTC. It specifies CASNMDRGSGEQYF.

This clonotype was seen more than once but under ten times. This rearrangement joins TRBV24-1 to TRBJ1-4; D is unclear. This CDR3 region has 16 residues. Trimming shortened V by 1 base and J by 5 bases, and 13 bases separated the two germline ends. Germline-derived CDR1 and CDR2 are KGHDR and SFDVKD. The CDR3 DNA follows: TGTGCCACCAGTGATTTTGTCCCGGATCCCAATGAAAAACTGTTTTTT. Translating it yields CATSDFVPDPNEKLFF.

The chain combines TRBV20-1 with TRBJ2-7; D assignment may be TRBD1 or TRBD2 (5 bases each). This CDR3 region has 13 residues. The germline CDR1 and CDR2 sequences are DFQATT and SNEGSKA (reference sequence). V was trimmed by 6 bases and J by 2 bases, leaving 14 bases between them. The CDR3 DNA follows: TGCAGTGCCACCCCGCCGGGGCCCTACGAGCAGTACTTC. Amino acid sequence: CSATPPGPYEQYF.

As to this clonotype: Given a much more abundant clone one base away, this may be a read error. The rearrangement links TRBV20-1 to TRBJ2-7, with D uncertain. CDR1 and CDR2 from the germline V gene are DFQATT and SNEGSKA (reference sequence). The CDR3 is 14 amino acids. CDR3 DNA sequence: TGCAGTGCTAGGGCAGAAGGCGGATTCTACGGGCAGTACTTC. It encodes CSARAEGGFYGQYF.

The table lists this clonotype with many counts. The chain employs TRBV20-1 and TRBJ1-5, with TRBD1 matching over 9 bases. V shed 3 bases and J 9 bases; nucleotides not matched to a gene: 6. Looked up from germline, CDR1 is DFQATT and CDR2 is SNEGSKA (reference sequence). This CDR3 is 13 amino acids long. The CDR3 coding sequence is TGCAGTGCTAGTATGGGGACAGGGAGGCCCCAGCATTTT. It is translated as CSASMGTGRPQHF.

This clonotype was seen a few times. The J gene is TRBJ2-5, the V gene TRBV7-2; 8 nucleotides align to TRBD2. Germline CDR1 is SGHTA and CDR2 is FQGNSA. J was trimmed by 4 bases and V by 4 bases; bases with no gene match: 17. The CDR3 extends over 18 amino acids. CDR3 region: CASSSRNRKREIGETQYF. The CDR3 DNA is TGTGCCAGCAGCTCCAGAAATCGAAAGCGGGAGATTGGAGAGACCCAGTACTTC.

As DNA, the CDR3 is TGTGCCAGCAGTTCCCTGGGAAACACCATATATTTT. Its translation is CASSSLGNTIYF. This chain uses TRBV12-3 or TRBV12-4 with TRBJ1-3, with no clear D. The CDR3 length is 12 residues. Trimming took 4 bases from V and 4 from J, leaving 5 bases between them.

The V and J genes are TRBV20-1 and TRBJ1-1; D is ambiguous. CDR1 and CDR2 (germline): DFQATT, SNEGSKA (reference sequence). Trimming took 1 base from V and 5 from J, leaving 14 bases between them. This CDR3 is built from 14 residues. The CDR3 DNA reads TGCAGTGCTAGAGGACTGGGCGGTTGGACTGAAGCTTTCTTT. Translating it yields CSARGLGGWTEAFF.

This clonotype came up many times. The chain has TRBV11-2 and TRBJ2-7, with unresolved D. The V and J ends lost 5 bases and 4 bases respectively, with 18 bases between them. The germline V gene has CDR1 SGHAT and CDR2 FQNNGV. The CDR3 runs 15 residues. This CDR3 reads CASSILSASTYEQYF. DNA for the CDR3: TGTGCCAGCAGCATCCTTTCAGCGAGTACTTACGAGCAGTACTTC.

This clonotype occurred a few times. The rearrangement uses TRBV2 and TRBJ2-7; D tentatively reads TRBD1 or TRBD2 (5 bases each). Trimming shortened V by 7 bases and J by 5 bases, and 21 bases separated the two germline ends. The CDR3 is 15 residues long. Germline V lookup: CDR1 SNHLY, CDR2 FYNNEI. The CDR3 bases are TGTGCCAGCAAGAACCAGGTCGGGGCCAGGAACGAGCAGTACTTC. Its protein is CASKNQVGARNEQYF.

In this sample, this clonotype turned up a few times. The rearrangement links TRBV7-2 to TRBJ1-2; D is perhaps TRBD1 (5 bases). Germline lookup yields CDR1 SGHTA and CDR2 FQGNSA. The CDR3 totals 13 residues. V was trimmed by 7 bases and J by 0 bases, leaving 9 bases between them. The CDR3 nucleotides read TGTGCCAGCAACCAGGACACTAACTATGGCTACACCTTC. Residues: CASNQDTNYGYTF.

Many counts were recorded for this clonotype. The chain uses TRBV7-9 and TRBJ1-6; D is unclear. Germline V lookup: CDR1 SEHNR, CDR2 FQNEAQ (reference sequence). Trimming took 5 bases from V and 7 from J, leaving 12 bases between them. The length of the CDR3 is 14 residues. This chain's CDR3 is CASSRDLENSPLHF. CDR3 DNA: TGTGCCAGCAGCAGAGACCTGGAAAATTCACCCCTCCACTTT.

There are many counts of this clonotype. The chain uses TRBV11-2 and TRBJ2-2; no definite D call. Germline CDR1 SGHAT, CDR2 FQNNGV. The V end was cut by 2 bases, the J end by 1 base, with 14 bases between. CDR3 length: 17 amino acids. CDR3 in amino acids: CASSLLPSFVNTGELFF. In DNA, the CDR3 is TGTGCCAGCAGCTTACTACCCTCTTTTGTGAACACCGGGGAGCTGTTTTTT. Combining the CDR3 with reference TRBV11-2 and TRBJ2-2 gives the whole variable domain EAGVAQSPRYKIIEKRQSVAFWCNPISGHATLYWYQQILGQGPKLLIQFQNNGVVDDSQLPKDRFSAERLKGVDSTLKIQPAKLEDSAVYLCASSLLPSFVNTGELFFGEGSRLTVL.

This clonotype was found a few times. The J gene is TRBJ1-5, the V gene TRBV25-1; 7 bases are shared with TRBD1. Unmatched junction bases numbered 17, after V lost 4 bases and J lost 11 bases. Germline V lookup: CDR1 MGHDK, CDR2 SYGVNS. This CDR3 comprises 16 residues. The CDR3 nucleotides are TGTGCCAGCAGTGGATCCCAAGGGACAGCACCTTGGGCCCAGCATTTT. This encodes CASSGSQGTAPWAQHF. The complete variable domain, with remaining parts taken from reference TRBV25-1 and TRBJ1-5, reads EADIYQTPRYLVIGTGKKITLECSQTMGHDKMYWYQQDPGMELHLIHYSYGVNSTEKGDLSSESTVSRIRTEHFPLTLESARPSHTSQYLCASSGSQGTAPWAQHFGDGTRLSIL.

DNA of the CDR3: TGCAGTGCCCCCACCCCGGGACTAGCGGGGGAGACCCAGTACTTC. Protein sequence: CSAPTPGLAGETQYF. The rearrangement links TRBV20-1 to TRBJ2-5; 13 bases match TRBD2. Germline V lookup: CDR1 DFQATT, CDR2 SNEGSKA (reference sequence). The CDR3 sequence is 15 residues long. J gave up 5 bases and V 6 bases, and 9 bases lay outside the gene matches.

This clonotype was seen many times. The chain employs TRBV29-1 and TRBJ2-5; 7 nucleotides match TRBD1. The germline V gene has CDR1 SQVTM and CDR2 ANQGSEA. The CDR3 has 14 residues. The V gene end was trimmed by 4 bases and the J gene end by 4 bases; junction bases not matched to a gene: 9. The CDR3 region has the DNA TGCAGCGTTGGACGACAGGGTTTAGGAGAGACCCAGTACTTC. Encoded protein: CSVGRQGLGETQYF.

This clonotype has just a few counts. The genes are TRBV10-1 and TRBJ2-5; possibly TRBD1 for D (5 bases). V was clipped by 8 bases and J by 5 bases, with 15 bases between them. Germline V gene lookup returns CDR1 WNHNN and CDR2 SYGVQD (reference sequence). CDR3 length: 13 residues. CDR3 in amino acids: CASQGSRVETQYF. In DNA form, the CDR3 reads TGCGCCAGCCAAGGATCCAGGGTTGAGACCCAGTACTTC.

This clonotype turned up a few times. This chain connects TRBV19 to TRBJ2-3, with D hard to call. The CDR3 consists of 15 residues. Trimming removed 4 bases at V and 3 bases at J, with 14 bases between. From germline, CDR1 is LNHDA and CDR2 SQIVND (reference sequence). CDR3 nucleotides: TGTGCCAGTAGTACCCTTCCAGCGATGACAGATACGCAGTATTTT. Amino acid sequence: CASSTLPAMTDTQYF. The complete variable domain, with remaining parts taken from reference TRBV19 and TRBJ2-3, reads DGGITQSPKYLFRKEGQNVTLSCEQNLNHDAMYWYRQDPGQGLRLIYYSQIVNDFQKGDIAEGYSVSREKKESFPLTVTSAQKNPTAFYLCASSTLPAMTDTQYFGPGTRLTVL.

This clonotype occurred many times. V and J are TRBV7-3 and TRBJ2-7; the D is unclear. Trimming removed 1 base from V and 1 base from J, with 8 bases in between. Germline values: CDR1 SGHTA, CDR2 FQGTGA. This CDR3 is 14 amino acids long. The DNA for the CDR3 is TGTGCCAGCAGCTTAATCCCAGGATCCTACGAGCAGTACTTC. This sequence encodes CASSLIPGSYEQYF.

This chain connects TRBV20-1 to TRBJ2-1; 16 nucleotides line up with TRBD2. Per germline, CDR1 DFQATT and CDR2 SNEGSKA (reference sequence). This CDR3 comprises 13 residues. J gave up 10 bases and V 3 bases, and 0 bases lay outside the gene matches. CDR3 residues: CSARGLAGGEQFF. The CDR3 nucleotides are TGCAGTGCTAGGGGACTAGCGGGAGGGGAGCAGTTCTTC.

Ten or more counts support this clonotype. The chain couples TRBV6-5 to TRBJ2-3, with no clear D. The CDR3 is made up of 15 amino acids. V lost 6 bases and J lost 4, with 17 bases in between. Germline CDR1 reads MNHEY; CDR2 reads SVGAGI. The CDR3 sequence is CASRSRPSEADTQYF. The DNA of the CDR3 is TGTGCCAGCAGAAGCCGACCCTCAGAGGCAGATACGCAGTATTTT.